This T cell receptor (beta chain) was profiled in a study of shared clonotypes between healthy human individuals. At the level of the study: Donors, aged 18 to 49, were a couple of women and three men. General study points: The donor pool, a small one, limited the genetic and exposure-history diversity represented. The researchers took only blood, and tissue repertoires probably look different.

Generated by immunoSEQ multiplex PCR, the TCRdb table keeps only in-frame clones and is missing some. This table holds approximately 2.5 million clones, 80% to 95% found once. As to this clone: Its antigen is currently unknown.

This CDR3 comprises 14 residues. Per germline, CDR1 SGHRS and CDR2 YFSETQ. The V and J ends lost 4 bases and 4 bases respectively, with 12 bases between them. Material: naive CD4+ T cells from PBMCs. Subset in this sample: CD45RA+ positively selected. V is TRBV5-1 and J is TRBJ2-1, with D unclear. The TCR sequence derives from a man younger than 30 in good health. Some clones in this sample may be carry-over from other donors' samples. The CDR3 DNA follows: TGCGCCAGCAGCCCCCTATCGGAGTACAATGAGCAGTTCTTC. It yields the protein CASSPLSEYNEQFF.